Below, 30 T cell receptor beta chains from the same sample are listed, as sequenced in a study of T cell responses to AZD1222 COVID-19 vaccine. TCRdb's table, derived via immunoSEQ multiplex PCR, lists solely in-frame clones and lacks some. The data hold around 130,000 clones, with roughly 88% observed a single time. The sequencing here drew on peripheral blood, taken on day 0 of AZD1222 vaccination. The source is an adult in good health.

J is TRBJ2-7 and V is TRBV7-9, with D possibly matching TRBD2 (7 bases). Trimming pared 1 base from V and 2 bases from J, leaving 15 bases between. CDR3 length: 16 residues. Germline V gene data show CDR1 as SEHNR and CDR2 as FQNEAQ (reference sequence). For the CDR3, the DNA is TGTGCCAGCAGCTTAGTGGGGGCTAGCGGCGCCTACGAGCAGTACTTC. Its protein is CASSLVGASGAYEQYF.

This clone was observed a few times. The gene calls are TRBV6-2 or TRBV6-3 and TRBJ2-7; 12 positions agree with TRBD2. CDR1 is MNHEY, CDR2 SVGEGT, per germline. The CDR3 spans 18 residues. J gave up 4 bases and V 4 bases, and 14 bases lay outside the gene matches. Here the CDR3 reads CASSSISRLAGVGYEQYF. The CDR3, as DNA: TGTGCCAGCAGTTCAATATCTCGACTAGCGGGAGTAGGTTACGAGCAGTACTTC.

The rearrangement uses TRBV6-4 and TRBJ2-2; D is possibly TRBD2 (5 bases). Germline loops: CDR1 MRHNA, CDR2 SNTAGT. CDR3 length equals 17 residues. V dropped 6 bases and J dropped 1 base, with 18 bases sitting between them. The CDR3 spells CASRDHPAEMNTGELFF. The DNA for the CDR3 is TGTGCCAGCAGAGATCATCCAGCGGAAATGAACACCGGGGAGCTGTTTTTT.

Regarding this clone: Mismatch with germline at one junction end may stem from a read error. This chain links TRBV2 with TRBJ2-2; D is unclear. The CDR3 is 14 amino acids. Looked up from germline, CDR1 is SNHLY and CDR2 is FYNNEI. The CDR3 region has the DNA TGTGCCAGCAGGGAAGCGCCGAACACCGGGGAGCTGTTTTTT. Protein: CASREAPNTGELFF.

The chain has TRBV10-3 and TRBJ2-7; 12 positions match TRBD1. This CDR3 has 13 residues. V shed 10 bases, J shed 4 bases, and the junction held 5 bases outside the gene matches. Germline CDR1 is ENHRY and CDR2 is SYGVKD. The CDR3 DNA is TGTGCCACCGGGACAGGGGGCAGTTACGAGCAGTACTTC. This gives the protein CATGTGGSYEQYF.

J is TRBJ1-1 and V is TRBV29-1; tentative D call: TRBD1 (6 bases). V gave up 5 bases and J gave up 1 base, with 11 bases separating them. CDR1 SQVTM and CDR2 ANQGSEA come from the germline V gene. The CDR3 has 13 amino acids. The CDR3 DNA reads TGCAGCGTTCCCTCAGGGGAGAACACTGAAGCTTTCTTT. Its protein is CSVPSGENTEAFF.

The rearrangement joins TRBV11-2 to TRBJ2-5; 7 nucleotides agree with TRBD1. Looked up from germline, CDR1 is SGHAT and CDR2 is FQNNGV. The ends lost 5 bases at V and 0 bases at J; junction bases unmatched: 6. The CDR3 consists of 15 residues. In nucleotides, the CDR3 is TGTGCCAGCAGCCTACAGGGGACAGACCAAGAGACCCAGTACTTC. Residues: CASSLQGTDQETQYF.

The chain links TRBV13 to TRBJ1-1, with D unclear. This CDR3 is built from 12 residues. Germline V gene lookup returns CDR1 PRHDT and CDR2 FYEKMQ (reference sequence). V lost 7 bases, J lost 4 bases, and 10 bases lay in between. The CDR3 loop is CASTPPITEAFF. CDR3 in DNA: TGTGCCAGCACCCCGCCGATCACTGAAGCTTTCTTT.

The genes are TRBV11-1 and TRBJ1-1, with TRBD1 matching over 7 bases. Germline CDR1 is SGHAT and CDR2 is FQDESV (reference sequence). The CDR3 runs 14 residues. Trimming took 4 bases from V and 3 from J; bases not matched to a gene: 5. The CDR3 loop is CASSSQGVDTEAFF. The CDR3 DNA follows: TGTGCCAGCAGCTCTCAGGGGGTAGACACTGAAGCTTTCTTT.

The chain employs TRBV19 and TRBJ1-6, with no clear D. The germline V gene has CDR1 LNHDA and CDR2 SQIVND (reference sequence). The CDR3 runs 12 residues. V was clipped by 4 bases and J by 11 bases, with 9 bases between them. The CDR3 protein is CASSTREAPLHF. The CDR3 DNA reads as TGTGCCAGTAGTACTCGGGAGGCACCCCTCCACTTT.

V and J are TRBV7-9 and TRBJ2-1, with a tentative D call TRBD1 (6 bases). Deletions cut 5 bases from V and 2 bases from J, with 13 bases between. CDR3 length: 15 residues. Per the germline V gene, CDR1 is SEHNR and CDR2 is FQNEAQ (reference sequence). In nucleotides, the CDR3 is TGTGCCAGCAGCGCTACAGGGTCGACCTACAATGAGCAGTTCTTC. This translates into CASSATGSTYNEQFF.

The V and J genes are TRBV5-1 and TRBJ2-2; D ambiguous. The CDR3 extends over 13 amino acids. Germline assignment: CDR1 SGHRS and CDR2 YFSETQ. V lost 2 bases, J lost 2 bases, and 4 bases lay in between. For the CDR3, the DNA is TGCGCCAGCAGCTTCCAAAACACCGGGGAGCTGTTTTTT. Amino acid sequence: CASSFQNTGELFF. The variable domain in full, completed from reference TRBV5-1 and TRBJ2-2, reads KAGVTQTPRYLIKTRGQQVTLSCSPISGHRSVSWYQQTPGQGLQFLFEYFSETQRNKGNFPGRFSGRQFSNSRSEMNVSTLELGDSALYLCASSFQNTGELFFGEGSRLTVL.

This chain links TRBV28 with TRBJ1-5, with TRBD1 as a possible D gene (6 bases). The V and J ends lost 3 bases and 4 bases respectively, with 10 bases between them. The CDR3 has 14 amino acids. Germline-derived CDR1 and CDR2 are MDHEN and SYDVKM. This CDR3 reads CASSFTGFNQPQHF. The DNA of the CDR3 is TGTGCCAGCAGTTTCACAGGGTTTAATCAGCCCCAGCATTTT.

This clone has only one observation. The chain couples TRBV5-8 to TRBJ2-1, with 8 bases identical to TRBD2. Germline V lookup: CDR1 SGHTS, CDR2 YDEGEE. Germline trimming cut 1 base from V and 4 bases from J; bases unmatched to any gene: 7. The CDR3 runs to 16 residues. The CDR3 sequence: CASSLHITSGYNEQFF. The DNA of the CDR3 is TGTGCCAGCAGCTTGCATATCACTAGCGGATACAATGAGCAGTTCTTC.

The V gene is TRBV5-1, the J gene TRBJ2-7, with D unresolved. Trimming removed 0 bases at V and 5 bases at J, with 15 bases between. CDR3 size: 15 residues. Germline V gene lookup returns CDR1 SGHRS and CDR2 YFSETQ. The CDR3 region is CASSLGATVGNEQYF. The CDR3 region has the DNA TGCGCCAGCAGCTTGGGGGCTACAGTAGGTAACGAGCAGTACTTC.

The chain couples TRBV28 to TRBJ2-1; the D gene is possibly TRBD1 (6 bases). The CDR3 runs to 15 residues. With 4 bases removed from V and 2 bases from J, the gap between germline ends came to 12 bases. Germline V CDR1 and CDR2: MDHEN, SYDVKM. The CDR3: CASSSDGTTYNEQFF. The CDR3, as DNA: TGTGCCAGCAGTTCCGACGGGACAACCTACAATGAGCAGTTCTTC.

This clone was recorded a few times. The chain couples TRBV6-5 to TRBJ2-7; perhaps D is TRBD1 or TRBD2 (5 bases each). CDR3 length: 12 residues. V lost 7 bases, J lost 5 bases, and 12 bases lay in between. Germline V gene lookup returns CDR1 MNHEY and CDR2 SVGAGI. The CDR3 DNA follows: TGTGCCAGCAAAGAGAGGGGTAACGAGCAGTACTTC. Protein product: CASKERGNEQYF.

The chain is built from TRBV19 and TRBJ1-5; weak D call: TRBD1 (5 bases). Trimming took off 6 bases at V and 4 bases at J, with 22 bases between the two ends. Looked up from germline, CDR1 is LNHDA and CDR2 is SQIVND (reference sequence). The CDR3 spans 17 residues. CDR3: CASSPPFRALANQPQHF. The CDR3 nucleotides read TGTGCCAGTAGCCCGCCGTTCAGGGCTCTGGCTAATCAGCCCCAGCATTTT.

The J gene is TRBJ1-6, the V gene TRBV10-1; TRBD1 matches at 8 bases. The junction had 1 base not matched to a gene; V was cut back by 2 bases and J by 7 bases. This CDR3 has 14 residues. Germline V gene lookup returns CDR1 WNHNN and CDR2 SYGVQD (reference sequence). In DNA, the CDR3 is TGCGCCAGCAGTGAGACAGGGGGAAATTCACCCCTCCACTTT. Its translation: CASSETGGNSPLHF.

V usage is TRBV3-1 (or the pseudogene TRBV3-2) and J usage is TRBJ1-2; D gene unclear. Germline values: CDR1 LGHDT, CDR2 YNNKEL (reference sequence). The CDR3 runs to 13 residues. The V and J ends lost 3 bases and 3 bases respectively, with 8 bases between them. The CDR3 coding sequence is TGTGCCAGCAGCCAGAGGGATTACTATGGCTACACCTTC. Translating it yields CASSQRDYYGYTF.

CDR3 in DNA: TGTGCCAGCACCGAACTCTTGACTAGCGGGAGAGAGACCCAGTACTTC. This sequence encodes CASTELLTSGRETQYF. The chain uses TRBV5-4 and TRBJ2-5, with TRBD2 matching 12 bases. V trimming: 6 bases; J trimming: 4 bases; junction bases outside the gene matches: 10. The CDR3 extends over 16 amino acids. Germline V gene lookup returns CDR1 SGHNT and CDR2 YYREEE (reference sequence).

The chain joins TRBV25-1 to TRBJ2-2; 7 bases line up with TRBD1. J lost 0 bases, V lost 5 bases, and 6 bases had no gene match. The CDR3 extends over 16 amino acids. The germline gives CDR1 MGHDK, CDR2 SYGVNS. Written as DNA, the CDR3 is TGTGCCAGCAGTTCTTGGGGACAGTCGAACACCGGGGAGCTGTTTTTT. Translating gives CASSSWGQSNTGELFF.

The count of this clone is one. This sequence joins TRBV13 and TRBJ2-7; TRBD1 matches 9 bases. V was clipped by 5 bases and J by 3 bases; unmatched bases: 8. CDR3 length: 15 residues. Germline lookup yields CDR1 PRHDT and CDR2 FYEKMQ (reference sequence). The CDR3 protein is CASSPMGQGIYEQYF. CDR3 in DNA: TGTGCCAGCAGCCCCATGGGACAGGGTATCTACGAGCAGTACTTC.

In its sample, this clone was seen once. CDR3 coding DNA: TGTGCCAGCAGAGGGAGAAGAAACACCATATATTTT. This gives the protein CASRGRRNTIYF. The chain carries TRBV6-5 and TRBJ1-3; no clear D gene. The CDR3 extends over 12 amino acids. Germline lookup yields CDR1 MNHEY and CDR2 SVGAGI. The V gene lost 6 bases and the J gene lost 5 bases, with 8 bases spanning the gap.

About this clone itself: Other nucleotide sequences from this sample produce the same CDR3. V is TRBV12-3 or TRBV12-4 and J is TRBJ2-5; D is possibly TRBD2 (6 bases). V shed 2 bases and J shed 4 bases, with 8 bases lying between them. The CDR3 is 13 residues long. CDR3 sequence (DNA): TGTGCCAGCAGTTTAAACGGGAGAGAGACCCAGTACTTC. This gives the protein CASSLNGRETQYF.

This chain uses TRBV7-6 with TRBJ2-7; 11 bases line up with TRBD2. Germline CDR1 and CDR2: SGHVS and FNYEAQ. There are 18 residues in the CDR3. The junction had 18 bases not matched to a gene; V was cut back by 5 bases and J by 6 bases. The CDR3: CASSLSLAGATSGLEQYF. CDR3 bases: TGTGCCAGCAGCCTTTCACTAGCGGGAGCCACCTCCGGTCTCGAGCAGTACTTC.

This chain connects TRBV12-5 to TRBJ2-7; unclear D gene. Germline values: CDR1 LGHNT, CDR2 FRNRAP. The V end lost 4 bases, the J end lost 6 bases, and 10 bases lay between the germline ends. The CDR3 runs to 12 residues. Written as DNA, the CDR3 is TGTGCTAGTGGTTCCTCCGTGGTCGAGCAGTACTTC. Translated: CASGSSVVEQYF.

The chain couples TRBV2 to TRBJ1-1, with D hard to call. The V end was cut by 1 base, the J end by 5 bases, with 8 bases between. This CDR3 is built from 13 residues. Germline assignment: CDR1 SNHLY and CDR2 FYNNEI. The CDR3 coding sequence is TGTGCCAGCAGTGAAGACCGAGGGACTGAAGCTTTCTTT. The encoded protein is CASSEDRGTEAFF.

This clone was counted a few times. The chain carries TRBV6-5 and TRBJ1-2, with D possibly being TRBD1 (5 bases). Germline lookup yields CDR1 MNHEY and CDR2 SVGAGI. V gave up 6 bases and J gave up 6 bases, with 17 bases separating them. This CDR3 is built from 14 residues. CDR3 sequence (DNA): TGTGCCAGCAGGGGAGAGCAGGGAGTACATGGCTACACCTTC. This sequence encodes CASRGEQGVHGYTF.

The chain joins TRBV21-1 to TRBJ2-1. TRBV21-1 is tagged as a pseudogene. CDR3 length: 16 residues. In nucleotides, the CDR3 is TGTGCCAGCAGCAAAACGACCGGGACCCACAGTACTGAGCAGTTCTTC. This codes for CASSKTTGTHSTEQFF.